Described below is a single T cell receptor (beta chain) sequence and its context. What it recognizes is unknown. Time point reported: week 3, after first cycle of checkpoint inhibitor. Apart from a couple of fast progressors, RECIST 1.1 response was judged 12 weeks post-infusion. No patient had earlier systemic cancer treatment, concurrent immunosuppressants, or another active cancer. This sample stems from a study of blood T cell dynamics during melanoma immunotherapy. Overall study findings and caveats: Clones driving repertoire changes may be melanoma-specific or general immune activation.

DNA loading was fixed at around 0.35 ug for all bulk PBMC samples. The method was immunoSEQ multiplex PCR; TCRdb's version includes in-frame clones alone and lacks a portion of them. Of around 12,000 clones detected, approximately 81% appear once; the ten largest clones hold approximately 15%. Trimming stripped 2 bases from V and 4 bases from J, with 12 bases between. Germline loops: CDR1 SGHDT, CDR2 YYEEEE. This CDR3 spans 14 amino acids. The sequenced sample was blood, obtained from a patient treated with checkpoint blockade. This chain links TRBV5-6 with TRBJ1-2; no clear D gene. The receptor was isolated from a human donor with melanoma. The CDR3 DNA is TGTGCCAGCAGCTTAGGCAGTCATGTCTATGGCTACACCTTC. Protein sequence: CASSLGSHVYGYTF.